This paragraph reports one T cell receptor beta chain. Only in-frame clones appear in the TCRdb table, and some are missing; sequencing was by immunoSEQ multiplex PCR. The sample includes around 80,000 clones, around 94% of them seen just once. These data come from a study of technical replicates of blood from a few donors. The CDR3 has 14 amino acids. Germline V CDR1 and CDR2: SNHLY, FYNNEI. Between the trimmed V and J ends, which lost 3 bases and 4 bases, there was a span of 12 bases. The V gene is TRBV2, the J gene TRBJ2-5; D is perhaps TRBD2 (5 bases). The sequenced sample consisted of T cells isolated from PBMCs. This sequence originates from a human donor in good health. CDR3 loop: CASSEVGVSETQYF. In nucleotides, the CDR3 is TGTGCCAGCAGTGAGGTGGGAGTGTCAGAGACCCAGTACTTC.